Listed below are T cell receptor beta chains from one sample, sequenced in a study of shared clonotypes between healthy human individuals. TCRdb's copy holds only in-frame clones and misses some; the assay was immunoSEQ multiplex PCR. The repertoire has about 1 million clones, approximately 72% of them found once; the top ten carry 1.4% to 1.5%. The specimen was memory CD4+ T cells sorted from blood. These receptors were collected from a man younger than 35 in good health. CDR3s include the opening cysteine and the closing phenylalanine or tryptophan. D genes are given only for firm matches. Clone size is shown for a subset of rows, as once, few, many or a class of expanded clone.

size | J | D | V | DNA | CDR3
- | TRBJ2-7 | - | TRBV7-2 | TGTGCCAGCAGCTTAGGGCAGGGGAGGTACGAGCAGTACTTC | CASSLGQGRYEQYF
- | TRBJ2-3 | - | TRBV18 | TGTGCCAGCTCACCACGCTACCCTAGCACAGATACGCAGTATTTT | CASSPRYPSTDTQYF
once | TRBJ2-3 | TRBD1 | TRBV18 | TGTGCCAGCTCATCCCGGACAGGCCCCGACGATACGCAGTATTTT | CASSSRTGPDDTQYF
- | TRBJ1-1 | - | TRBV29-1 | TGCAGCGTTGAAGAAGTATCGGTTGGGCGAAAAGCTTTCTTT | CSVEEVSVGRKAFF
- | TRBJ2-3 | TRBD1 | TRBV10-3 | TGTGCCATCCGGGACAGGGGAGCAGATACGCAGTATTTT | CAIRDRGADTQYF
- | TRBJ1-2 | - | TRBV4-3 | TGCGCCAGCAGCCCCCCGGGGACCGAGGCTAACTATGGCTACACCTTC | CASSPPGTEANYGYTF
- | TRBJ1-4 | - | TRBV21-1 | TGTGCCAGCAGCAAGCTCATTCAGGGTCAAGCTTGTGCAACTAATGAAAAACTGTTTTTT | CASSKLIQGQACATNEKLFF
- | TRBJ1-2 | - | TRBV6-6 | TGTGCCAGCAGTTACCCAAATAATGGCTACACCTTC | CASSYPNNGYTF
- | TRBJ2-7 | TRBD2 | TRBV7-2 | TGTGCCAGCAGCTCTATCAGGCGGGAGGGCTACGAGCAGTACTTC | CASSSIRREGYEQYF
- | TRBJ2-1 | - | TRBV5-1 | TGCGCCAGCAGCGCCCACAATGAGCAGTTCTTC | CASSAHNEQFF
- | TRBJ2-6 | - | TRBV19 | TGTGCCAGTAGTATACAGGGGGGATCTGGGGCCAACGTCCTGACTTTC | CASSIQGGSGANVLTF
- | TRBJ2-2 | - | TRBV12-1 | TGTGCCAGCAGCTCCGAAGGGGGGTCCAGAGGGACCGGGGAGCTGTTTTTT | CASSSEGGSRGTGELFF
- | TRBJ2-1 | TRBD2 | TRBV5-6 | TGTGCCAGCAGCTTGGGCCTAGCGGGAGAGTGGAATGAGCAGTTCTTC | CASSLGLAGEWNEQFF
few | TRBJ1-2 | - | TRBV11-2 | TGTGCCAGCAGCCCAGACCAGGGTGGTGGCTATGGCTACACCTTC | CASSPDQGGGYGYTF
few | TRBJ1-5 | - | TRBV2 | TGTGCCAGCCGGACCCCGTTGAGCAATCAGCCCCAGCATTTT | CASRTPLSNQPQHF
- | TRBJ2-7 | - | TRBV6-1 | TGTGCCAGCAGTGAATTAGGCCTTACTGTGCAGCAGTACTTC | CASSELGLTVQQYF
- | TRBJ2-3 | TRBD1 | TRBV30 | TGTGCCTGGAGTCCCTCCCGGACAGGAATTACAGATACGCAGTATTTT | CAWSPSRTGITDTQYF
- | TRBJ1-5 | - | TRBV18 | TGTGCCAGCTCACCACGGGGGGAGGATCAGCCCCAGCATTTT | CASSPRGEDQPQHF
- | TRBJ2-5 | - | TRBV18 | TGTGCCAGCTCAGCCTCCCTCCAAGAGACCCAGTACTTC | CASSASLQETQYF
- | TRBJ2-7 | TRBD2 | TRBV7-2 | TGTGCCAGCAGCATCGGACTAGCGGGAGGAAATTACGAGCAGTACTTC | CASSIGLAGGNYEQYF
- | TRBJ1-4 | TRBD1 | TRBV4-1 | TGCGCCAGCAGCCAAGATACCCCGCAGGGGGCTGCAACTAATGAAAAACTGTTTTTT | CASSQDTPQGAATNEKLFF
once | TRBJ2-2 | TRBD2 | TRBV18 | TGTGCCAGCTCACCAGCCTTAGCGGGAGTGTCCGGGGAGCTGTTTTTT | CASSPALAGVSGELFF
few | TRBJ1-4 | - | TRBV19 | TGTGCCAGTACGGAACAGCGAAAACTGTTTTTT | CASTEQRKLFF
- | TRBJ1-1 | - | TRBV5-8 | TGTGCCAGCAGCCCGCCATTACACGGGATTTACACTGAAGCTTTCTTT | CASSPPLHGIYTEAFF
- | TRBJ2-3 | TRBD2 | TRBV6-5 | TGTGCCAGCAGTGGCGGGACTAGCCGGGTAGATACGCAGTATTTT | CASSGGTSRVDTQYF
few | TRBJ2-5 | - | TRBV2 | TGTGCCAGCAGTGAAACGGGGACTCTGGGGGAGACCCAGTACTTC | CASSETGTLGETQYF
- | TRBJ1-5 | - | TRBV9 | TGTGCCAGCAGCCCAGATGGGACACCTCACAGTCAGCCCCAGCATTTT | CASSPDGTPHSQPQHF
once | TRBJ1-5 | - | TRBV28 | TGTGCCAGCAGGAAAAACGGAGGGAATCAGCCCCAGCATTTT | CASRKNGGNQPQHF
- | TRBJ1-1 | - | TRBV10-3 | TGTGCCATCAACAAGGGGAAGGAAACTGAAGCTTTCTTT | CAINKGKETEAFF
- | TRBJ2-7 | TRBD1 | TRBV5-1 | TGCGCCAGCAGCTTGGGGGACAGGCCCTACGAGCAGTACTTC | CASSLGDRPYEQYF
- | TRBJ1-1 | - | TRBV5-4 | TGTGCCAGCAGCCGGGACACCATGAACACTGAAGCTTTCTTT | CASSRDTMNTEAFF
- | TRBJ2-3 | - | TRBV10-1 | TGCGCCAGCAGTGGGGCAGGGTCGACAGATACGCAGTATTTT | CASSGAGSTDTQYF
- | TRBJ2-7 | TRBD1 | TRBV6-5 | TGTGCCAGCAGTTACTCCGGGACAGGTACCTACGAGCAGTACTTC | CASSYSGTGTYEQYF
few | TRBJ1-2 | TRBD1 | TRBV19 | TGTGCCAGTAGACAGACAGGGGAACTCCGTGGCTACACCTTC | CASRQTGELRGYTF
- | TRBJ2-5 | - | TRBV5-1 | TGCGCCAGCAGCCCTCAGACAGGAGGGGAGACCCAGTACTTC | CASSPQTGGETQYF
- | TRBJ1-5 | - | TRBV30 | TGTGCCTGGGGGGGGAGTCTCCCGGGGAGCAATCAGCCCCAGCATTTT | CAWGGSLPGSNQPQHF
- | TRBJ1-4 | - | TRBV6-4 | TGTGCCAGCAGTGACGGGGAAAATCTGCGGGAAAAACTGTTTTTT | CASSDGENLREKLFF
- | TRBJ2-7 | TRBD1 | TRBV11-2 | TGTGCCAGCAGCTTAGTTTCAGGGGGAACCTCCTACGAGCAGTACTTC | CASSLVSGGTSYEQYF
once | TRBJ1-1 | - | TRBV7-9 | TGTGCCAGCAGCTTAGGTCCAGGTAACACTGAAGCTTTCTTT | CASSLGPGNTEAFF
- | TRBJ2-3 | - | TRBV11-2 | TGTGCCAGCAGCTTAGTCCCCAATACGCAGTATTTT | CASSLVPNTQYF